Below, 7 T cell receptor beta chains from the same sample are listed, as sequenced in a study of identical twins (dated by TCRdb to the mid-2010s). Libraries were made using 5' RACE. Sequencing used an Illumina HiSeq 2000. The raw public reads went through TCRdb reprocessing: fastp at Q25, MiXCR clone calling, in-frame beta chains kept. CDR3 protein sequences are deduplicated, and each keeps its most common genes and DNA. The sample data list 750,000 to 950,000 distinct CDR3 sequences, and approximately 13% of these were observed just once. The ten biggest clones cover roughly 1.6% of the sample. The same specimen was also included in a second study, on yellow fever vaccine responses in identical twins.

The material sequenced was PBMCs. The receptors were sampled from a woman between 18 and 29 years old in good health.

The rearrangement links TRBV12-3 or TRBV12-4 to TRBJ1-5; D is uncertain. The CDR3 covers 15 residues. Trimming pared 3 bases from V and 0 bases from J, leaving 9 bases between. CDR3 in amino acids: CASSFGTLSNQPQHF. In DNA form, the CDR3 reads TGTGCCAGCAGTTTCGGTACCCTTAGCAATCAGCCCCAGCATTTT.

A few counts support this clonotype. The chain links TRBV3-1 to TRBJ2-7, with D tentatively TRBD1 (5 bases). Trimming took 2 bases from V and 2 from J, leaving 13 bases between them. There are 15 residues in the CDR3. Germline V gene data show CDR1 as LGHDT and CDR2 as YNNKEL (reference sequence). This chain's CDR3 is CASSQQRTPTYEQYF. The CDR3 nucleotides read TGTGCCAGCAGCCAACAACGGACACCTACCTACGAGCAGTACTTC.

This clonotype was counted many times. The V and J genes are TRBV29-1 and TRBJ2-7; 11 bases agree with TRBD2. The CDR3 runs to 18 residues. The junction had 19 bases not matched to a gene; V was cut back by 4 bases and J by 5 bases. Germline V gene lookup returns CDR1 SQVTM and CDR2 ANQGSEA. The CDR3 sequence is CSVVIGGLAVPVTHEQYF. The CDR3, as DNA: TGCAGCGTTGTGATAGGGGGACTAGCGGTCCCCGTAACGCACGAGCAGTACTTC.

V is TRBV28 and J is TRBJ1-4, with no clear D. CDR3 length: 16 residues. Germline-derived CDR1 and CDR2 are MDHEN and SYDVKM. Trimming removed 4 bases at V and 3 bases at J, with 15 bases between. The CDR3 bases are TGTGCCAGCAGTTACGGCCCCCCGGGTTCTAATGAAAAACTGTTTTTT. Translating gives CASSYGPPGSNEKLFF.

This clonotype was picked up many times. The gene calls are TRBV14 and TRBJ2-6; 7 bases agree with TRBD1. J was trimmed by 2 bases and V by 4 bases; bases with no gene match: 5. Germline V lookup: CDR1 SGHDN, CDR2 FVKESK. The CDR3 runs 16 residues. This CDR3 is CASSPLTGAGANVLTF. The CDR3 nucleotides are TGTGCCAGCAGCCCATTAACAGGGGCTGGGGCCAACGTCCTGACTTTC.

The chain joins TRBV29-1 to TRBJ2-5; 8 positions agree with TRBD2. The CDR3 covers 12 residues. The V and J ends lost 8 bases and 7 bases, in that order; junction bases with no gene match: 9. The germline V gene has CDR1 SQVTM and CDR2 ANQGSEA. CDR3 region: CSSGGGRVTQYF. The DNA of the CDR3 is TGCAGCTCGGGGGGGGGGCGCGTGACCCAGTACTTC.

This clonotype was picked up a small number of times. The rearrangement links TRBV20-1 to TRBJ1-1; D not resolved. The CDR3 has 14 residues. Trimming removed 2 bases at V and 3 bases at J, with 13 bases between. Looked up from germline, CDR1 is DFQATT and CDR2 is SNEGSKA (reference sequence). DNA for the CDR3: TGCAGTGCTAGAAGGGTAACAATCGACACTGAAGCTTTCTTT. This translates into CSARRVTIDTEAFF.